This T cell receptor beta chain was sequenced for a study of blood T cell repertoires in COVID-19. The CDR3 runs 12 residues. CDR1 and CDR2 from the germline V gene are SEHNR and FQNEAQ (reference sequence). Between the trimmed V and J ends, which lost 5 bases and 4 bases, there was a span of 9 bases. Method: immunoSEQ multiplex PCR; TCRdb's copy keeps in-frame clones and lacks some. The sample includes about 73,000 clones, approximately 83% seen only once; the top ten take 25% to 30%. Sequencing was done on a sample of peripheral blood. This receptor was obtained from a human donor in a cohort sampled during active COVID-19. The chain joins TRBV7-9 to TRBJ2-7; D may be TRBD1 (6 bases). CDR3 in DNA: TGTGCCAGCAGCCCGACAGGATACGAGCAGTACTTC. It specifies CASSPTGYEQYF.